These 8 T cell receptor beta chains originate from one sample sequenced in a study of T cell repertoires in cytomegalovirus infection. TCRdb processed the reads anew with MiXCR; each CDR3 protein has one entry. The data contain approximately 110,000 distinct CDR3 sequences, more than 25% of them singletons. No antigen is known for these receptors. The source was CD8+ T cells from cultured PBMCs, collected from culture after CMV antigen stimulation. The receptors originated from a human donor in good health (CMV status not recorded). Some clones in this sample may be carry-over from other donors' samples.

The V gene is TRBV11-2, the J gene TRBJ2-7; D is possibly TRBD1 or TRBD2 (6 bases each). V was clipped by 1 base and J by 4 bases, with 11 bases between them. Germline-derived CDR1 and CDR2 are SGHAT and FQNNGV. CDR3 size: 14 residues. CDR3 DNA sequence: TGTGCCAGCAGCTTAGCAGGGGAGGAGTACGAGCAGTACTTC. Encoded protein: CASSLAGEEYEQYF.

This clonotype was counted a few times. This chain links TRBV5-6 with TRBJ1-2, with 7 bases fitting TRBD1. Germline trimming cut 4 bases from V and 1 base from J; bases unmatched to any gene: 13. Per germline, CDR1 SGHDT and CDR2 YYEEEE. The CDR3 sequence is 17 residues long. CDR3 in amino acids: CASSHWRGTASNYGYTF. CDR3 nucleotides: TGTGCCAGCAGCCACTGGAGAGGGACAGCGAGTAACTATGGCTACACCTTC.

Concerning this clonotype itself: A much bigger clone sits one base away, suggesting this may be a read error. The chain combines TRBV5-4 with TRBJ2-6; D might be TRBD1 (5 bases). From germline, CDR1 is SGHNT and CDR2 YYREEE (reference sequence). The CDR3 totals 16 residues. The CDR3 sequence is CASSLGPSSGANVPTF. The CDR3 nucleotides are TGTGCCAGCAGCTTGGGGCCGAGCTCTGGGGCCAACGTCCCGACTTTC.

This rearrangement joins TRBV27 to TRBJ1-2; D may be TRBD1 (6 bases). The CDR3 runs to 14 residues. Germline-derived CDR1 and CDR2 are MNHEY and SMNVEV (reference sequence). Between the trimmed V and J ends, which lost 0 bases and 5 bases, there was a span of 10 bases. Here the CDR3 reads CASSLSEGGYGYTF. The CDR3 DNA reads as TGTGCCAGCAGTTTATCGGAGGGGGGATATGGCTACACCTTC.

In its sample, this clonotype is medium-sized. V and J are TRBV7-8 and TRBJ2-1, with D maybe TRBD1 (5 bases). V shed 0 bases and J shed 0 bases, with 21 bases lying between them. The length of the CDR3 is 20 residues. Germline CDR1 reads SGHVS; CDR2 reads FQNEAQ. CDR3 region: CASSLAQGYSRSSSYNEQFF. The DNA for the CDR3 is TGTGCCAGCAGCTTAGCGCAGGGTTACTCCCGATCAAGCTCCTACAATGAGCAGTTCTTC.

The chain links TRBV7-9 to TRBJ2-5; the D call may be TRBD1 or TRBD2 (5 bases each). CDR1 is SEHNR and CDR2 is FQNEAQ in the germline V gene (reference sequence). With 5 bases removed from V and 4 bases from J, the gap between germline ends came to 11 bases. The CDR3 loop spans 13 amino acids. This chain's CDR3 is CASSPEGTETQYF. CDR3 DNA: TGTGCCAGCAGCCCAGAAGGGACAGAGACCCAGTACTTC. Based on the CDR3 plus reference TRBV7-9 and TRBJ2-5, the full variable domain is DTGVSQNPRHKITKRGQNVTFRCDPISEHNRLYWYRQTLGQGPEFLTYFQNEAQLEKSRLLSDRFSAERPKGSFSTLEIQRTEQGDSAMYLCASSPEGTETQYFGPGTRLLVL.

The chain joins TRBV6-6 to TRBJ1-2, with a possible D match to TRBD1 (5 bases). V was trimmed by 6 bases and J by 3 bases, leaving 11 bases between them. Germline V CDR1 and CDR2: MNHNY, SVGAGI (reference sequence). The CDR3 extends over 13 amino acids. The CDR3 region has the DNA TGTGCCAGCAGAGGGGCCCGTGACTATGGCTACACCTTC. It translates to CASRGARDYGYTF.

Concerning this clonotype: It may be a read error: a sequence one base away is much more abundant. The gene calls are TRBV7-2 and TRBJ1-6; no reliable D call. From germline, CDR1 is SGHTA and CDR2 FQGNSA. The V and J ends lost 3 bases and 7 bases respectively, with 16 bases between them. CDR3 length: 16 amino acids. In DNA form, the CDR3 reads TGTGCCAGCAGCTTCTATTACGGGGTGGAGAATTCACCCCTCCACTTT. Residues: CASSFYYGVENSPLHF.